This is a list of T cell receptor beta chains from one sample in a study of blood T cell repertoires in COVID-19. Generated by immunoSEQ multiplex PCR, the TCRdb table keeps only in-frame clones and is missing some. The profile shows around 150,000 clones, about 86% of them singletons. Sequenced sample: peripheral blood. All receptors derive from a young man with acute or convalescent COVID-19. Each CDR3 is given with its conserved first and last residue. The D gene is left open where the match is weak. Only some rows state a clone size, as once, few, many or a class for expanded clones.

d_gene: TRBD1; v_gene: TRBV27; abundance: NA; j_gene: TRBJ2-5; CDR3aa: CASSDREETQYF; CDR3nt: TGTGCCAGCAGTGACAGGGAAGAGACCCAGTACTTC
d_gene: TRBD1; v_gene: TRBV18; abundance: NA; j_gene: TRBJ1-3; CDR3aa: CASSPGTGAGNTIYF; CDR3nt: TGTGCCAGCTCACCAGGGACAGGGGCTGGAAACACCATATATTTT
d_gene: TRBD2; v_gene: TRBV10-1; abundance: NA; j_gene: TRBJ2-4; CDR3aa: CASRVGAGGRLAKNIQYF; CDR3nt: TGCGCCAGCAGAGTAGGGGCGGGGGGGAGGTTAGCCAAAAACATTCAGTACTTC
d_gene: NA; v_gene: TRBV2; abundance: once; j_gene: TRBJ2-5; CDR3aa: CASSDQGRGATQYF; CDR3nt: TGTGCCAGCAGTGATCAGGGGCGTGGGGCGACCCAGTACTTC
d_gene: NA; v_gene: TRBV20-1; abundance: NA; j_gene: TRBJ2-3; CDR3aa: CSASLSDTQYF; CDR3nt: TGCAGTGCTAGCCTCTCAGATACGCAGTATTTT
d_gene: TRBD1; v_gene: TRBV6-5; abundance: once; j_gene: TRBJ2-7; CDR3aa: CASSYPGQGLYEQYF; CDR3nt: TGTGCCAGCAGTTACCCTGGACAGGGGTTATACGAGCAGTACTTC
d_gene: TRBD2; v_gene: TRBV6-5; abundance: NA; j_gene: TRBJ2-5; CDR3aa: CASSLAEYQETQYF; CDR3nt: TGTGCCAGCAGCCTAGCGGAGTACCAAGAGACCCAGTACTTC
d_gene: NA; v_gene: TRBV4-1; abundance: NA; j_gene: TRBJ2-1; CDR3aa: CASSSIISNEQFF; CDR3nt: TGCGCCAGCAGCTCTATTATATCTAATGAGCAGTTCTTC
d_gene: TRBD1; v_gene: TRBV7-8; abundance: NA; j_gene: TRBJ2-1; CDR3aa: CASKLITGTGKNEQFF; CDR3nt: TGTGCCAGTAAGCTTATAACCGGGACAGGCAAAAATGAGCAGTTCTTC
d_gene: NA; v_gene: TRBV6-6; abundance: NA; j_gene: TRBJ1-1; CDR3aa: CASSWRDTEAFF; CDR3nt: TGTGCCAGCAGCTGGAGGGACACTGAAGCTTTCTTT
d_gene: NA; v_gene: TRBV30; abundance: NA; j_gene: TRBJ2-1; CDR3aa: CAWSAQYNEQFF; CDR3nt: TGTGCCTGGAGTGCACAGTACAATGAGCAGTTCTTC
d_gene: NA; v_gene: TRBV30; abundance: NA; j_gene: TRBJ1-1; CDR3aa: CAWTVNTEAFF; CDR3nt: TGTGCCTGGACGGTGAACACTGAAGCTTTCTTT
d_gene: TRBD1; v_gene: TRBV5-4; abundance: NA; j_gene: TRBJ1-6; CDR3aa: CASSSPGTGTASPLHF; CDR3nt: TGTGCCAGCAGCAGTCCCGGGACAGGGACGGCTTCACCCCTCCACTTT
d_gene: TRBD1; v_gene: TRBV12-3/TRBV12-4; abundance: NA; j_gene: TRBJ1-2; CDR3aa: CASSTGVWGGYTF; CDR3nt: TGTGCCAGCAGCACAGGGGTTTGGGGTGGCTACACCTTC
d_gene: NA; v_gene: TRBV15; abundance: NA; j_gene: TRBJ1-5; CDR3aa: CATSRPHNSNQPQHF; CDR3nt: TGTGCCACCAGCAGGCCACATAATAGCAATCAGCCCCAGCATTTT
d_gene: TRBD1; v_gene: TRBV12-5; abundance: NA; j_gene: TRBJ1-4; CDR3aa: CASGLTGGNEKLFF; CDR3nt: TGTGCTAGTGGCCTGACAGGGGGAAATGAAAAACTGTTTTTT
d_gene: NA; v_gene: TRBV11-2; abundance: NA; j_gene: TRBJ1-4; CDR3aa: CASSLAPTGYGNEKLFF; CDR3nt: TGTGCCAGCAGCTTAGCCCCCACAGGGTATGGAAATGAAAAACTGTTTTTT
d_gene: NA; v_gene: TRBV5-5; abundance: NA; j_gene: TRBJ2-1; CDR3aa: CASSLFSRGSIGNEQFF; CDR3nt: TGTGCCAGCAGCTTGTTCTCGAGGGGGAGTATTGGGAATGAGCAGTTCTTC
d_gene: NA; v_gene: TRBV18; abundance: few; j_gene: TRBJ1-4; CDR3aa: CASSPATSGEKLFF; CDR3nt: TGTGCCAGCTCCCCAGCCACGAGTGGTGAAAAACTGTTTTTT
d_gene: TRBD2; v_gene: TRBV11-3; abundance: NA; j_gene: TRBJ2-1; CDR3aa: CASSFGLAGYNEQFF; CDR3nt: TGTGCCAGCAGCTTCGGACTAGCGGGGTACAATGAGCAGTTCTTC
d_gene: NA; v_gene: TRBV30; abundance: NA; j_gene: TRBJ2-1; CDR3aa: CASVTGGLNNEQFF; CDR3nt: TGTGCGAGTGTAACGGGGGGCCTAAACAATGAGCAGTTCTTC
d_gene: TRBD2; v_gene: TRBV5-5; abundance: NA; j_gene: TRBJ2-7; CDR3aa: CASSLGASGGLRYYEQYF; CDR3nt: TGTGCCAGCAGCTTGGGGGCTAGCGGGGGGCTACGATACTACGAGCAGTACTTC
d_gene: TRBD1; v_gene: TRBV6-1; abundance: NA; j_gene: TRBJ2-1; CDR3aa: CASSDLGQGVLEQFF; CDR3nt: TGTGCCAGCAGTGATTTAGGACAGGGGGTTCTTGAGCAGTTCTTC
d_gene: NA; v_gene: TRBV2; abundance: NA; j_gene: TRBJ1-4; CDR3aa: CASRPVGGHNEKLFF; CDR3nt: TGTGCCAGCAGGCCGGTGGGAGGCCATAATGAAAAACTGTTTTTT
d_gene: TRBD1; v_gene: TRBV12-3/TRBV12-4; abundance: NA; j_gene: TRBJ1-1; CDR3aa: CASRAQGGTEAFF; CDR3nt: TGTGCCAGCAGGGCGCAGGGGGGCACTGAAGCTTTCTTT
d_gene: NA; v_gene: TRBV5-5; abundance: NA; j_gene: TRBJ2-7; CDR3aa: CASSFVRVGEQYF; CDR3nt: TGTGCCAGCAGCTTTGTCAGGGTGGGCGAGCAGTACTTC
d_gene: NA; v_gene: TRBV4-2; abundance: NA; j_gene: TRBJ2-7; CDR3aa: CASSQERGPVREQYF; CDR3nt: TGTGCCAGCAGCCAAGAGCGGGGGCCAGTAAGAGAGCAGTACTTC
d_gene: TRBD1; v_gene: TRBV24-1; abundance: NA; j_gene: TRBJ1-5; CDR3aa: CATSDSRQGNQPQHF; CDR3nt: TGTGCCACCAGTGATTCCCGACAGGGGAATCAGCCCCAGCATTTT
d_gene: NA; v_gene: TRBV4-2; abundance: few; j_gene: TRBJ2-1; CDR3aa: CASSPQGDEQFF; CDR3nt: TGTGCCAGCAGCCCTCAGGGCGATGAGCAGTTCTTC
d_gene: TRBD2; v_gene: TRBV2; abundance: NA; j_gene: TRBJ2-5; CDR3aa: CASSVSGGMIETQYF; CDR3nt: TGTGCCAGCAGTGTTAGCGGGGGGATGATAGAGACCCAGTACTTC
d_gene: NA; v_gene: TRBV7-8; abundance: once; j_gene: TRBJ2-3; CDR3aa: CASSPRQARSTDTQYF; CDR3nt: TGTGCCAGCAGCCCGCGACAGGCTCGCAGCACAGATACGCAGTATTTT